This T cell receptor beta chain was observed in a study of CD8 T cells in Susac syndrome. V dropped 3 bases and J dropped 5 bases, with 16 bases sitting between them. The germline V gene encodes CDR1 SGHDN and CDR2 FVKESK. The CDR3 has 15 residues. Reverse transcription of about 0.5 to 1 ug RNA was performed with random hexamers. An immunoSEQ multiplex PCR generated amplified TCR beta CDR3 products spanning 54 Vbeta and 13 Jbeta. Via MiXCR, TCRdb re-called the immunoSEQ multiplex PCR reads, giving one row per CDR3 protein. The table lists around 150,000 distinct CDR3 sequences, approximately 96% of them singletons. The authors sequenced TCR beta from blood CD8+ and CD4+ T cells.

Material: CD4+ T cells from PBMCs. The origin of this receptor is a human donor with multiple sclerosis. This sequence joins TRBV14 and TRBJ1-1; D remains unclear. The CDR3 sequence is CASSHNSGWWTEAFF. CDR3 DNA: TGTGCCAGCAGCCACAACTCGGGGTGGTGGACTGAAGCTTTCTTT.